This T cell receptor beta chain was profiled in a study of molecular identifiers for immune sequencing clone quantification. Study-wide results and caveats: Reportedly, one cell's Jurkat TCR RNA was detected within one million naive CD8 cells.

Per germline, CDR1 SEHNR and CDR2 FQNEAQ (reference sequence). CDR3 length: 13 residues. The V end was cut by 1 base, the J end by 7 bases, with 10 bases between. TCRdb ran MiXCR on the PCR reads and lists one entry per CDR3 protein. Of a few hundred thousand distinct CDR3 sequences detected, around 25% appear once; the ten largest clones hold around 0.78%. This clonotype was counted ten times or more. What it binds is unknown. This TCR was sampled from a human donor in good health. Some libraries in this study had Jurkat cell RNA spiked in. Sample: naive CD8+ T cells from blood, with Jurkat cell RNA spiked in. Noted subset: FACS-sorted CD8+CD4-CCR7+CD45RA+ naive T cells. This chain joins TRBV7-9 and TRBJ1-1; D remains unclear. The CDR3 DNA sequence: TGTGCCAGCAGCTTAGGGGCAGACATTGAAGCTTTCTTT. This encodes CASSLGADIEAFF.